This passage covers 7 T cell receptor beta chains from one sample sequenced in a study of control samples from healthy donors and cancer patients. Some clones are missing from TCRdb's copy, which holds only in-frame ones; the method was immunoSEQ multiplex PCR. The sample carries 95,000 to 120,000 clones, 70% to 85% recorded once. Material: blood. The receptors shown here come from a man aged 18 to 30 in good health.

The V call is TRBV10-2, the J call TRBJ2-7; TRBD1 matches 11 bases. V dropped 7 bases and J dropped 2; count of bases not matched to a gene: 1. The CDR3 is made up of 13 amino acids. From germline, CDR1 is WSHSY and CDR2 SAAADI. The CDR3 is CASMGQGAYEQYV. The CDR3 DNA is TGCGCCAGCATGGGACAGGGGGCCTACGAGCAGTACGTC.

In its sample, this clone was seen many times. The genes are TRBV28 and TRBJ2-7; D gene ambiguous. V was trimmed by 7 bases and J by 0 bases, leaving 16 bases between them. The CDR3 contains 15 residues. The germline V gene has CDR1 MDHEN and CDR2 SYDVKM. The CDR3 loop reads CASTRVEYDSYEQYF. The CDR3 nucleotides are TGTGCCAGCACCCGAGTCGAGTACGACTCCTACGAGCAGTACTTC.

The rearrangement uses TRBV24-1 and TRBJ2-2; 8 bases match TRBD1. Germline values: CDR1 KGHDR, CDR2 SFDVKD. This CDR3 contains 18 residues. V lost 5 bases and J lost 2; bases outside the gene matches: 12. CDR3 DNA: TGTGCCACCAGTGGCATAATCGGACAGGGAAAAAACACCGGGGAGCTGTTTTTT. This encodes CATSGIIGQGKNTGELFF.

J is TRBJ2-3 and V is TRBV6-1; D not certain. This CDR3 has 14 amino acids. From germline, CDR1 is MNHNS and CDR2 SASEGT. Between the trimmed V and J ends, which lost 2 bases and 1 base, there was a span of 7 bases. The CDR3: CASSELGGTDTQYF. The CDR3, as DNA: TGTGCCAGCAGTGAACTGGGTGGCACAGATACGCAGTATTTT.

The CDR3 reads CASSRDRREKLFF. The CDR3 bases are TGTGCCAGCAGTCGGGACCGACGCGAAAAACTGTTTTTT. The chain has TRBV6-5 and TRBJ1-4, with a weak D call TRBD1 (5 bases). Trimming removed 5 bases at V and 8 bases at J, with 12 bases between. The CDR3 is 13 residues long. Germline CDR1 and CDR2: MNHEY and SVGAGI.

The chain recombines TRBV14 with TRBJ2-1, with D unclear. Trimming cost V 0 bases and J 4 bases, with 7 bases left between them. Germline assignment: CDR1 SGHDN and CDR2 FVKESK. The CDR3 runs 14 residues. In nucleotides, the CDR3 is TGTGCCAGCAGCCAAGAGGGCAGATACAATGAGCAGTTCTTC. As protein: CASSQEGRYNEQFF.

In nucleotides, the CDR3 is TGTGCCAGCAGCTTGGCCGCTGGGGCTAATAGCAATCAGCCCCAGCATTTT. Translation: CASSLAAGANSNQPQHF. V usage is TRBV5-5 and J usage is TRBJ1-5; the D gene is possibly TRBD1 (5 bases). This CDR3 comprises 17 residues. V lost 0 bases and J lost 0, with 13 bases in between. CDR1 and CDR2 from the germline V gene are SGHKS and YYEKEE (reference sequence).